The 13 T cell receptor beta chains below come from one sample, sequenced in a study of T cell responses to AZD1222 COVID-19 vaccine. Repertoires were generated with immunoSEQ multiplex PCR, while TCRdb's copy carries only in-frame clones and drops some. Of 130,000 to 150,000 clones listed, 85% to 95% were seen once; the top ten hold approximately 12%. This specimen consisted of peripheral blood, obtained after recovery from COVID-19. These receptors were collected from an adult who had recovered from COVID-19.

This clone was picked up one time. The chain joins TRBV10-3 to TRBJ1-2; 9 bases are shared with TRBD1. Trimming took 0 bases from V and 6 from J; bases not matched to a gene: 5. Germline V CDR1 and CDR2: ENHRY, SYGVKD. The CDR3 extends over 15 amino acids. The CDR3 nucleotides are TGTGCCATCAGTGAGTCTAAGACAGGGGGAAATGGCTACACCTTC. Protein sequence: CAISESKTGGNGYTF.

This clone appeared a single time. This chain links TRBV28 with TRBJ2-1; 7 nucleotides align to TRBD2. The CDR3 length is 15 residues. Germline V CDR1 and CDR2: MDHEN, SYDVKM. V shed 7 bases and J 0 bases; nucleotides not matched to a gene: 6. CDR3 protein: CASNKAGRSYNEQFF. The CDR3 nucleotides read TGTGCCAGCAATAAAGCGGGACGCTCCTACAATGAGCAGTTCTTC.

The chain recombines TRBV4-1 with TRBJ1-3; 8 nucleotides align to TRBD1. This CDR3 comprises 17 residues. V was clipped by 3 bases and J by 3 bases; unmatched bases: 10. CDR1 and CDR2 (germline): MGHRA, YSYEKL. The CDR3 sequence: CASSHAHQGAVGNTIYF. CDR3 in DNA: TGCGCCAGCAGCCACGCACATCAGGGGGCGGTTGGAAACACCATATATTTT.

The chain recombines TRBV27 with TRBJ2-7; 10 bases agree with TRBD2. V shed 7 bases and J 4 bases; nucleotides not matched to a gene: 16. The CDR3 runs to 17 residues. CDR1 is MNHEY, CDR2 SMNVEV, per germline (reference sequence). In DNA form, the CDR3 reads TGTGCCAGCACCCTTCGAGGGGGGCTAGCGGGAGCGTACGAGCAGTACTTC. It encodes CASTLRGGLAGAYEQYF.

The V gene is TRBV5-1, the J gene TRBJ2-5; 11 positions match TRBD2. The junction had 3 bases not matched to a gene; V was cut back by 4 bases and J by 4 bases. The V gene's germline CDR1 is SGHRS and CDR2 YFSETQ. CDR3 size: 14 residues. CDR3 sequence: CASSPGLAGETQYF. The DNA for the CDR3 is TGCGCCAGCAGCCCCGGACTAGCGGGAGAGACCCAGTACTTC.

The chain employs TRBV3-1 (or the pseudogene TRBV3-2) and TRBJ2-7; possibly TRBD2 for D (5 bases). The CDR3 consists of 13 residues. Germline V gene data show CDR1 as LGHDT and CDR2 as YNNKEL (reference sequence). Trimming left V 4 bases short and J 3 bases short, with 10 bases between. The CDR3 protein is CASSPKDFYEQYF. For the CDR3, the DNA is TGTGCCAGCAGCCCCAAGGACTTCTACGAGCAGTACTTC.

V is TRBV14 and J is TRBJ2-3; 10 nucleotides align to TRBD2. CDR3 size: 20 residues. Per germline, CDR1 SGHDN and CDR2 FVKESK. V lost 1 base, J lost 4 bases, and 17 bases stayed unmatched. CDR3: CASSQGAALGLAGVADTQYF. The CDR3 nucleotides read TGTGCCAGCAGCCAAGGTGCCGCGTTGGGTCTAGCGGGAGTCGCAGATACGCAGTATTTT. Complete variable domain (other parts from reference TRBV14 and TRBJ2-3): EAGVTQFPSHSVIEKGQTVTLRCDPISGHDNLYWYRRVMGKEIKFLLHFVKESKQDESGMPNNRFLAERTGGTYSTLKVQPAELEDSGVYFCASSQGAALGLAGVADTQYFGPGTRLTVL.

This clone occurred once. This rearrangement joins TRBV4-1 to TRBJ2-3, with 11 positions matching TRBD2. Germline CDR1 and CDR2: MGHRA and YSYEKL. The CDR3 length is 14 residues. Trimming at V came to 4 bases and at J to 5 bases, leaving 2 bases not matched to a gene. CDR3 bases: TGCGCCAGCAGCCCTGGACTAGCGGGAGATACGCAGTATTTT. This translates into CASSPGLAGDTQYF.

The CDR3 nucleotides are TGCGCCAGCAGCTTGGGGTCCGGGAACACTGAAGCTTTCTTT. As protein: CASSLGSGNTEAFF. The rearrangement links TRBV5-1 to TRBJ1-1; D unclear. Germline V gene lookup returns CDR1 SGHRS and CDR2 YFSETQ. The CDR3 is 14 residues long. Trimming took off 0 bases at V and 1 base at J, with 7 bases between the two ends.

The chain couples TRBV20-1 to TRBJ1-5; D unclear. CDR1 and CDR2 from the germline V gene are DFQATT and SNEGSKA (reference sequence). The length of the CDR3 is 13 residues. Trimming removed 3 bases from V and 2 bases from J, with 8 bases in between. The CDR3 sequence: CSASPPGNQPQHF. The CDR3 region has the DNA TGCAGTGCTAGTCCCCCGGGCAATCAGCCCCAGCATTTT.

The genes are TRBV21-1 and TRBJ2-7; the D call TRBD1 from the table was never checked on the DNA. TRBV21-1 is labeled a pseudogene. This CDR3 is built from 14 residues. CDR3 nucleotides: TGTGCCAGCAGCAAAGCGCTGAGGGGGCTCGAGCAGTACTTC. It encodes CASSKALRGLEQYF.

The chain employs TRBV3-1 (or the pseudogene TRBV3-2) and TRBJ1-5; maybe TRBD1 (6 bases). This CDR3 has 15 residues. In germline, CDR1 is LGHDT, CDR2 YNNKEL (reference sequence). Trimming removed 3 bases at V and 4 bases at J, with 13 bases between. The CDR3 reads CASSQGGQKNQPQHF. CDR3 coding DNA: TGTGCCAGCAGCCAGGGGGGGCAGAAAAATCAGCCCCAGCATTTT.

The chain combines TRBV15 with TRBJ1-1; TRBD1 might be the D (5 bases). The V gene lost 0 bases and the J gene lost 5 bases, with 19 bases spanning the gap. Germline CDR1 reads LNHNV; CDR2 reads YYDKDF (reference sequence). The CDR3 runs 17 residues. The CDR3 reads CATSREGGPPKGTEAFF. The CDR3 DNA sequence: TGTGCCACCAGCAGAGAAGGTGGGCCTCCTAAGGGGACTGAAGCTTTCTTT.